Each of the 26 T cell receptor beta chains below was sequenced from the same sample in a study of cytomegalovirus exposure and HLA in healthy donors (TCRdb year 2017). Libraries were made using the immunoSEQ multiplex PCR assay. For the multiplex PCR, a mixture combining 60 forward primers for TCR Vbeta segments and 13 reverse primers for TCR Jbeta segments was used. TCRdb provides this immuneACCESS table in a form limited to in-frame rearrangements. Some clones are lacking; in checked studies, under half of them reflect an unresolved V gene, and why the rest are absent is not known. The sample has more than 95,000 clones on record, approximately 9.4% of them singletons. The ten largest clonotypes hold approximately 3% of the sample. The source material was PBMCs. The origin of the receptors is a man younger than 45 in good health and CMV-seronegative.

This clone was seen only a few times. The J gene is TRBJ2-5, the V gene TRBV5-1; the D gene is possibly TRBD2 (5 bases). This CDR3 is 14 amino acids long. Germline V lookup: CDR1 SGHRS, CDR2 YFSETQ. Trimming left V 0 bases short and J 5 bases short, with 11 bases between. The CDR3 region has the DNA TGCGCCAGCAGCTTGGTGCAGCGAGGGGAGACCCAGTACTTC. Protein: CASSLVQRGETQYF.

This clone has only a few counts. The chain combines TRBV6-5 with TRBJ1-5, with TRBD1 as a possible D gene (6 bases). The germline V and J ends were trimmed by 6 bases and 7 bases, with 13 bases remaining between them. This CDR3 has 13 amino acids. Germline assignment: CDR1 MNHEY and CDR2 SVGAGI. CDR3 nucleotides: TGTGCCAGCAGCGAACAGGGAGGGCAGCCCCAGCATTTT. Its translation is CASSEQGGQPQHF.

Here the CDR3 reads CASTYGGARVEQYF. CDR3 DNA sequence: TGTGCCAGCACCTACGGCGGAGCCCGGGTCGAGCAGTACTTC. J is TRBJ2-7 and V is TRBV7-2; D ambiguous. This CDR3 comprises 14 residues. Germline lookup yields CDR1 SGHTA and CDR2 FQGNSA. The germline V and J ends were trimmed by 7 bases and 6 bases, with 19 bases remaining between them.

The genes are TRBV7-8 and TRBJ1-5; maybe TRBD1 (6 bases). The CDR3 totals 15 residues. The V gene's germline CDR1 is SGHVS and CDR2 FQNEAQ. Trimming pared 7 bases from V and 7 bases from J, leaving 20 bases between. The CDR3 nucleotides are TGTGCCAGCACCGAACAGGGATGGGTAGGACAGCCCCAGCATTTT. It is translated as CASTEQGWVGQPQHF.

In this sample, this clone turned up a few times. The chain is built from TRBV9 and TRBJ2-7, with TRBD1 matching over 8 bases. Germline V gene lookup returns CDR1 SGDLS and CDR2 YYNGEE. V lost 3 bases to trimming and J lost 6 bases; unmatched junction nucleotides: 5. CDR3 length: 13 residues. CDR3 region: CASSGPGQGEQYF. Written as DNA, the CDR3 is TGTGCCAGCAGCGGACCCGGACAGGGCGAGCAGTACTTC.

In its sample, this clone was seen a few times. V is TRBV19 and J is TRBJ1-5, with no clear D. The CDR3 extends over 12 amino acids. Trimming removed 5 bases at V and 4 bases at J, with 6 bases between. Germline V gene sequence: CDR1 LNHDA, CDR2 SQIVND (reference sequence). The CDR3 is CASSFLNQPQHF. The CDR3 region has the DNA TGTGCCAGTAGTTTCCTGAATCAGCCCCAGCATTTT.

This chain joins TRBV7-2 and TRBJ1-3; no clear D gene. V was trimmed by 11 bases and J by 4 bases, leaving 15 bases between them. The CDR3 is 13 residues long. Germline CDR1 and CDR2: SGHTA and FQGNSA. The CDR3 here is CARTLGGGNTIYF. DNA of the CDR3: TGTGCCCGAACCCTCGGCGGCGGAAACACCATATATTTT.

This rearrangement joins TRBV7-2 to TRBJ1-3, with D maybe TRBD1 (5 bases). The CDR3 is made up of 17 amino acids. V was pared by 0 bases and J by 1 base, with 13 bases between. Looked up from germline, CDR1 is SGHTA and CDR2 is FQGNSA. The CDR3 loop is CASSLAATGSSGNTIYF. CDR3 nucleotide sequence: TGTGCCAGCAGCTTAGCGGCCACAGGATCTTCTGGAAACACCATATATTTT.

This clone appeared a few times. V is TRBV5-8 and J is TRBJ2-2; tentative D call: TRBD2 (5 bases). V lost 5 bases and J 6 bases, leaving 17 bases between the germline ends. Germline values: CDR1 SGHTS, CDR2 YDEGEE. The length of the CDR3 is 15 residues. Here the CDR3 reads CASRTGIWVPGELFF. Written as DNA, the CDR3 is TGTGCCAGCAGAACCGGGATCTGGGTGCCCGGGGAGCTGTTTTTT.

J is TRBJ2-1 and V is TRBV28; the D gene is possibly TRBD2 (6 bases). Deletions cut 1 base from V and 2 bases from J, with 12 bases between. The CDR3 length is 16 residues. The germline CDR1 and CDR2 sequences are MDHEN and SYDVKM. The DNA of the CDR3 is TGTGCCAGCAGTTTATATCGGGGGAACACCTACAATGAGCAGTTCTTC. Translating gives CASSLYRGNTYNEQFF.

This clone has just a few counts. This chain joins TRBV19 and TRBJ2-2; 9 bases are shared with TRBD1. Germline lookup yields CDR1 LNHDA and CDR2 SQIVND (reference sequence). V shed 8 bases, J shed 7 bases, and the junction held 8 bases outside the gene matches. The CDR3 has 14 residues. DNA of the CDR3: TGTGCCAGTTCTGAGGGACAGGGCGTCGGGGAGCTGTTTTTT. Its translation is CASSEGQGVGELFF.

The gene calls are TRBV19 and TRBJ2-3, with TRBD1 matching 9 bases. CDR1 LNHDA and CDR2 SQIVND come from the germline V gene (reference sequence). CDR3 size: 15 residues. With V trimmed by 7 bases and J by 5 bases, 10 bases remained unmatched. The CDR3, as DNA: TGTGCCAGTACCTCCCGGGACAGGGCGAAAGATACGCAGTATTTT. It is translated as CASTSRDRAKDTQYF.

There are a few counts of this clone. CDR3 DNA sequence: TGTGCCAGCATCACAGGGGGCGCCCAGGCTAGCACAGAGACCCAGTACTTC. Its protein is CASITGGAQASTETQYF. The chain is built from TRBV28 and TRBJ2-5; 9 nucleotides match TRBD1. V lost 7 bases to trimming and J lost 4 bases; unmatched junction nucleotides: 16. Germline V gene data show CDR1 as MDHEN and CDR2 as SYDVKM. CDR3 length: 17 amino acids.

This clone has more than one count but fewer than ten. V and J are TRBV9 and TRBJ2-5; D perhaps matches TRBD2 (6 bases). Germline V CDR1 and CDR2: SGDLS, YYNGEE. V was shortened by 1 base and J by 4 bases, with 14 bases between the two germline ends. The CDR3 is 15 residues long. Here the CDR3 DNA reads TGTGCCAGCAGCGTACGCACCGGGGGAGGAGAGACCCAGTACTTC. Amino acid sequence: CASSVRTGGGETQYF. Combining the CDR3 with reference TRBV9 and TRBJ2-5 gives the whole variable domain DSGVTQTPKHLITATGQRVTLRCSPRSGDLSVYWYQQSLDQGLQFLIQYYNGEERAKGNILERFSAQQFPDLHSELNLSSLELGDSALYFCASSVRTGGGETQYFGPGTRLLVL.

This clone was counted between two and nine times. The chain recombines TRBV30 with TRBJ1-6, with 7 bases matching TRBD1. This CDR3 spans 15 amino acids. Per the germline V gene, CDR1 is GTSNPN and CDR2 is SVGIG (reference sequence). Trimming at V came to 5 bases and at J to 1 base, leaving 5 bases not matched to a gene. The chain's CDR3 is CAWHSGGSYNSPLHF. CDR3 nucleotide sequence: TGTGCCTGGCACTCAGGGGGTTCCTATAATTCACCCCTCCACTTT.

This clone was found a few times. The chain is built from TRBV9 and TRBJ2-5, with D unclear. The germline V gene has CDR1 SGDLS and CDR2 YYNGEE. The CDR3 totals 17 residues. Trimming stripped 3 bases from V and 5 bases from J, with 23 bases between. CDR3 loop: CASSAALPTLGRETQYF. The CDR3 DNA reads as TGTGCCAGCAGCGCCGCGCTCCCCACCCTGGGCCGGGAGACCCAGTACTTC.

In its sample, this clone was seen a few times. V is TRBV5-4 and J is TRBJ1-4; TRBD1 aligns across 10 bases. The V gene's germline CDR1 is SGHNT and CDR2 YYREEE (reference sequence). V lost 4 bases and J lost 7; bases outside the gene matches: 4. The CDR3 has 14 residues. CDR3 coding DNA: TGTGCCAGCAGCCGACAGGGGGCTGGTGAAAAACTGTTTTTT. It encodes CASSRQGAGEKLFF.

There are a few counts of this clone. V and J are TRBV6-5 and TRBJ1-3; D possibly corresponds to TRBD1 (5 bases). The V gene's germline CDR1 is MNHEY and CDR2 SVGAGI. The CDR3 length is 16 residues. V lost 4 bases and J 3 bases, leaving 16 bases between the germline ends. CDR3 DNA: TGTGCCAGCAGTTGGGCGGTGGGTACAGGTGGAAACACCATATATTTT. This codes for CASSWAVGTGGNTIYF.

This clone occurred a few times. The chain has TRBV9 and TRBJ1-1; no reliable D call. The germline V and J ends were trimmed by 2 bases and 0 bases, with 8 bases remaining between them. The CDR3 covers 14 residues. The germline V gene has CDR1 SGDLS and CDR2 YYNGEE. The CDR3 DNA follows: TGTGCCAGCAGCGTCGACACCATGAACACTGAAGCTTTCTTT. Translated, it gives CASSVDTMNTEAFF.

This clone has a handful of counts. The chain couples TRBV28 to TRBJ2-1, with a weak D call TRBD1 (6 bases). The germline V and J ends were trimmed by 4 bases and 10 bases, with 26 bases remaining between them. Germline lookup yields CDR1 MDHEN and CDR2 SYDVKM. The CDR3 extends over 17 amino acids. The CDR3 sequence: CASSSLGQGGALGEQFF. The CDR3 DNA sequence: TGTGCCAGCAGTTCCCTGGGACAAGGAGGTGCGTTGGGCGAGCAGTTCTTC. The entire variable domain, with the rest obtained from reference TRBV28 and TRBJ2-1, is as follows: DVKVTQSSRYLVKRTGEKVFLECVQDMDHENMFWYRQDPGLGLRLIYFSYDVKMKEKGDIPEGYSVSREKKERFSLILESASTNQTSMYLCASSSLGQGGALGEQFFGPGTRLTVL.

Remarks on this clone: The junction does not match germline at one end; this may be a read error. The V and J genes are TRBV14 and TRBJ2-1, with 11 positions matching TRBD2. The germline V gene encodes CDR1 SGHDN and CDR2 FVKESK. The CDR3 extends over 15 amino acids. The CDR3 reads CASNQLAGASDEQFF. CDR3 in DNA: TGTGCCAGCAACCAACTAGCGGGAGCCTCTGATGAGCAGTTCTTC.

This clone was observed a few times. The V call is TRBV7-2, the J call TRBJ2-7; TRBD2 aligns across 7 bases. V lost 2 bases and J lost 0; bases outside the gene matches: 4. Germline-derived CDR1 and CDR2 are SGHTA and FQGNSA. The CDR3 spans 15 residues. Here the CDR3 reads CASSLSAGDSYEQYF. CDR3 coding DNA: TGTGCCAGCAGCTTAAGTGCGGGGGACTCCTACGAGCAGTACTTC.

The rearrangement links TRBV7-8 to TRBJ2-7; D is possibly TRBD2 (5 bases). Germline loops: CDR1 SGHVS, CDR2 FQNEAQ. CDR3 length: 13 residues. V shed 6 bases and J shed 6 bases, with 15 bases lying between them. The CDR3: CASRDGLAREQYF. In DNA, the CDR3 is TGTGCCAGCAGGGACGGACTCGCTCGCGAGCAGTACTTC.

This clone was recorded a few times. The chain carries TRBV5-1 and TRBJ2-3; TRBD2 is a possible D gene (6 bases). Germline CDR1 reads SGHRS; CDR2 reads YFSETQ. The germline V and J ends were trimmed by 4 bases and 3 bases, with 9 bases remaining between them. CDR3 length equals 13 residues. CDR3 amino acids: CASSASGTDTQYF. CDR3 in DNA: TGCGCCAGCAGCGCCAGCGGGACAGATACGCAGTATTTT.

The chain carries TRBV6-6 and TRBJ2-2, with D unclear. The CDR3 spans 12 residues. The germline CDR1 and CDR2 sequences are MNHNY and SVGAGI (reference sequence). V was trimmed by 7 bases and J by 9 bases, leaving 12 bases between them. The CDR3 spells CASTQVNRELFF. The DNA of the CDR3 is TGTGCCAGCACCCAGGTTAATAGGGAGCTGTTTTTT.

This chain uses TRBV11-3 with TRBJ2-1, with 7 bases lining up with TRBD1. Germline CDR1 SGHNT, CDR2 YENEEA. The V segment lost 4 bases and the J segment 2 bases; nucleotides outside the gene matches: 8. This CDR3 is 16 amino acids long. CDR3 in amino acids: CASSYLLGTAYNEQFF. The CDR3, as DNA: TGTGCCAGCAGCTACTTGCTAGGGACAGCCTACAATGAGCAGTTCTTC.